The rows below give T cell receptor beta chains drawn from one sample of a study of cytomegalovirus exposure and HLA in healthy donors. Here immunoSEQ multiplex PCR was the method, and the copy in TCRdb shows in-frame clones only, minus some. The sample has roughly 100,000 clones; about 13% are singletons. Sequencing was done on a sample of PBMCs. These receptors were taken from a man aged 40-49 years in good health and CMV-seropositive. The CDR3 runs from the conserved cysteine through the conserved F or W. A D gene is named only where the DNA matches it firmly. Expanded clones are given a class, and other clones once, few, many or no size at all.

D: TRBD2
V: TRBV6-5
length: 15
size: .
J: TRBJ2-3
CDR3: CASSYPGRAKDTQYF
DNA: TGTGCCAGCAGTTACCCCGGGAGGGCCAAAGATACGCAGTATTTT

D: TRBD1
V: TRBV7-3
length: 13
size: few
J: TRBJ2-2
CDR3: CASSVQGSGELFF
DNA: TGTGCCAGCAGCGTACAGGGGAGCGGGGAGCTGTTTTTT

D: TRBD2
V: TRBV5-1
length: 15
size: few
J: TRBJ2-2
CDR3: CASSSGGLGSGELFF
DNA: TGCGCCAGCAGCTCGGGTGGACTAGGTTCCGGGGAGCTGTTTTTT

D: TRBD1
V: TRBV15
length: 15
size: few
J: TRBJ2-5
CDR3: CATSMGQGAAETQYF
DNA: TGTGCCACCAGCATGGGACAGGGGGCGGCAGAGACCCAGTACTTC

D: .
V: TRBV4-1
length: 17
size: few
J: TRBJ2-1
CDR3: CASSQDRAQRQYNEQFF
DNA: TGCGCCAGCAGCCAAGATCGGGCCCAGCGGCAATACAATGAGCAGTTCTTC

D: .
V: TRBV7-9
length: 15
size: few
J: TRBJ2-7
CDR3: CASSFSGLNYYEQYF
DNA: TGTGCCAGCAGCTTTAGTGGACTCAACTACTACGAGCAGTACTTC

D: .
V: TRBV7-7
length: 15
size: few
J: TRBJ2-3
CDR3: CASSRGLGSTDTQYF
DNA: TGTGCCAGCAGCAGGGGGTTAGGGAGCACAGATACGCAGTATTTT

D: TRBD2
V: TRBV5-4
length: 16
size: .
J: TRBJ2-7
CDR3: CASSHDSGSRSYEQYF
DNA: TGTGCCAGCAGCCATGATAGCGGGAGTCGCTCCTACGAGCAGTACTTC

D: TRBD1
V: TRBV5-1
length: 16
size: few
J: TRBJ1-3
CDR3: CASSRDRAIGGNTIYF
DNA: TGCGCCAGCAGCCGGGACAGGGCCATCGGGGGAAACACCATATATTTT

D: .
V: TRBV25-1
length: 14
size: .
J: TRBJ2-7
CDR3: CASRPRGSSYEQYF
DNA: TGTGCCAGCAGACCCCGGGGAAGCTCCTACGAGCAGTACTTC

D: .
V: TRBV28
length: 14
size: .
J: TRBJ2-3
CDR3: CASSLGGAVDTQYF
DNA: TGTGCCAGCAGTTTAGGGGGGGCCGTAGATACGCAGTATTTT

D: .
V: TRBV6-1
length: 12
size: few
J: TRBJ1-2
CDR3: CARGVTGYGYTF
DNA: TGTGCCAGAGGGGTGACAGGCTATGGCTACACCTTC

D: .
V: TRBV18
length: 15
size: few
J: TRBJ2-2
CDR3: CASSSTGLNTGELFF
DNA: TGTGCCAGCTCATCAACAGGGTTGAACACCGGGGAGCTGTTTTTT

D: .
V: TRBV6-6
length: 15
size: .
J: TRBJ1-4
CDR3: CASSYGRGNNEKLFF
DNA: TGTGCCAGCAGTTACGGGCGGGGTAATAATGAAAAACTGTTTTTT

D: TRBD1
V: TRBV30
length: 17
size: few
J: TRBJ2-7
CDR3: CAWPEPGQDERGYEQYF
DNA: TGTGCCTGGCCTGAACCGGGACAGGACGAAAGGGGATACGAGCAGTACTTC

D: .
V: TRBV6-1
length: 15
size: few
J: TRBJ1-2
CDR3: CASSPRTDDLYGYTF
DNA: TGTGCCAGCAGTCCCCGGACTGATGACCTCTATGGCTACACCTTC

D: TRBD1
V: TRBV19
length: 12
size: few
J: TRBJ2-3
CDR3: CASSIVRDRLNF
DNA: TGTGCCAGTAGTATAGTCCGGGACAGGTTAAATTTT

D: .
V: TRBV5-4
length: 14
size: .
J: TRBJ2-7
CDR3: CASRPGGEAPEQYF
DNA: TGTGCCAGCAGGCCAGGAGGGGAGGCCCCCGAGCAGTACTTC

D: TRBD2
V: TRBV29-1
length: 13
size: .
J: TRBJ2-5
CDR3: CSVEGTSLVTQYF
DNA: TGCAGCGTTGAGGGGACTAGCCTGGTGACCCAGTACTTC

D: TRBD1
V: TRBV27
length: 15
size: many
J: TRBJ2-1
CDR3: CASSIAGTGVNEQFF
DNA: TGTGCCAGCAGTATAGCCGGGACAGGGGTCAATGAGCAGTTCTTC

D: TRBD1
V: TRBV7-8
length: 18
size: .
J: TRBJ1-5
CDR3: CASSAGFGTGGENQPQNF
DNA: TGTGCCAGCAGCGCGGGGTTCGGGACAGGGGGCGAGAATCAGCCCCAGAATTTT

D: TRBD2
V: TRBV29-1
length: 16
size: few
J: TRBJ2-1
CDR3: CSAQIGRTSGYNEQFF
DNA: TGCAGCGCTCAAATAGGAAGGACTAGCGGCTACAATGAGCAGTTCTTC

D: .
V: TRBV9
length: 13
size: .
J: TRBJ2-7
CDR3: CASSSTPSGEQYF
DNA: TGTGCCAGCAGCTCGACACCCTCGGGGGAGCAGTACTTC

D: .
V: TRBV6-1
length: 18
size: few
J: TRBJ1-4
CDR3: CASSDCPSLLVDNEKLFF
DNA: TGTGCCAGCAGTGACTGTCCAAGTCTCCTAGTCGACAATGAAAAACTGTTTTTT

D: TRBD2
V: TRBV5-1
length: 16
size: .
J: TRBJ2-1
CDR3: CASSLALLAAYNEQFF
DNA: TGCGCCAGCAGCTTAGCTTTACTAGCGGCCTACAATGAGCAGTTCTTC